The T cell receptor (beta chain) described here comes from a study of Graves' ophthalmopathy and Graves' hyperthyroidism (dated by TCRdb to between 2018 and 2020). For the study in its entirety: Peripheral blood samples were taken at the time of initial diagnosis, before any treatment was given. In total, approximately 130 blood samples were TCR-sequenced: 43 ophthalmopathy, about 75 hyperthyroidism and about 17 hyperthyroidism-to-ophthalmopathy patients. To explore V-J signatures distinguishing ophthalmopathy from hyperthyroidism, a discovery set of under 110 patients (43 ophthalmopathy, 55 to 60 stable hyperthyroidism) was enrolled. In 6 or 7 hyperthyroidism patients, T-cell repertoires of thyroid tissue and blood were compared. For training and testing, the 100 or so patients in the discovery cohort were randomly divided in a 7:3 ratio. Following sampling, methimazole starting at 30 mg daily was administered to hyperthyroidism patients, and high-dose intravenous methylprednisolone was administered to ophthalmopathy patients. The study used signatures of the TCR beta repertoire to tell Graves' ophthalmopathy apart from Graves' hyperthyroidism and to predict which patients would progress to ophthalmopathy. An independent validation cohort was composed of 18 hyperthyroidism patients and 17 patients who later progressed from hyperthyroidism to ophthalmopathy.

Worth noting for this clonotype: Its binding antigen is unknown. No much larger clone exists at a distance of one base, and base qualities are not known.

Ophthalmopathy patients were characterized by moderately to severely active disease, a Clinical Activity Score of at least 3, a NOSPECS grade of at least 4, and a disease duration under 3 months. Patients with other autoimmune diseases, uncontrolled infections, pregnancy or lactation were excluded. Clinical symptoms, serum thyroxine, TRAb, thyroid ultrasound and orbital computed tomography formed the basis of the diagnosis. Using Ficoll-Paque density gradient centrifugation, PBMCs were isolated from 9.5 to 10 ml of fresh peripheral blood. Total RNA was extracted using Trizol reagent, and RNA quality was checked on an Agilent 2100 Bioanalyzer. TCR beta CDR3 regions were amplified from RNA transcripts for repertoire sequencing. The first round was an RT-PCR using HTBI primers with the Qiagen OneStep RT-PCR kit, and this first round was followed by a second-round multiplex PCR, then size selection and purification. Sequencing of the libraries was carried out on an Illumina HiSeq2000 in paired-end mode with 100 bp reads. The authors' pipeline ran thus. SOAPnuke was used for read processing, and reads with adapters, uncalled bases, a mean Phred below 15, or no exact constant-primer or identifier match were discarded. COPE v1.2.5 was used to merge the high-quality paired reads. Each unique nucleotide sequence was defined as a clonotype, and clonotypes were aligned to IMGT TRB V, D and J references with MiTCR v1.1. Only V-J combinations with frequency above 0.0001 were analysed, covering more than 99% of repertoires. A TCR clonal expansion and chaos score per V-J combination was defined as the ratio of F50 clonal expansion to chaos observed in the TCRdist matrix. Features were reduced by Welch's t-statistics and random forest to around 13 V-J combinations, which fed a naive Bayes classifier. The similarity between thyroid and blood repertoires was quantified using the Morisita-Horn index. The raw public data were reprocessed by TCRdb itself: fastp quality trimming at Q25, MiXCR clonotype calling, in-frame beta chains only. Each CDR3 protein appears once, grouped with its most common genes and DNA. TCRdb's processing, not the study's, gives the V and J calls here. This sample holds about 220,000 distinct CDR3 sequences; 20% to 25% were observed only once. Roughly 39% of the sample comes from the top ten.

From a lookup of the germline V gene (reference sequence), CDR1 and CDR2 are DFQATT and SNEGSKA. The CDR3 measures 15 amino acids from cysteine to phenylalanine. The sequence is cut down to CDR3 DNA, 45 bases in frame from base 1. Germline trimming: 0 bases from V, 6 bases from J; junction bases outside gene matches: 4. The study at large found these results: Most of the expanded thyroid clonotypes with a frequency above 0.001 were also detected in blood, and it was suggested that the thyroid immune response may be reflected by blood repertoires. The 13-signature model separated ophthalmopathy from stable hyperthyroidism with approximately 85% sensitivity and around 81% specificity in cross-validation, and 80%/75% in the test set. In validation, the model predicted ophthalmopathy progression with 70.59% sensitivity and roughly 78% specificity; some 13 predicted patients were CT-confirmed with GO in a median of 6.5 months. Sample size was not statistically predetermined, and group allocation was not concealed from the investigators.

The chain is encoded by TRBV20-1 joined to TRBJ2-3, with 12 middle bases fitting TRBD2. The sequencing input was peripheral blood. The TCR comes from a woman between 50 and 59 years old with Graves' ophthalmopathy. Donor details come from another sample of the same person, matched by shared clones. The CDR3 here reads CSARDLAGGLDTQYF. The nucleotide sequence is TGCAGTGCTAGAGATCTAGCGGGAGGGCTTGATACGCAGTATTTT.